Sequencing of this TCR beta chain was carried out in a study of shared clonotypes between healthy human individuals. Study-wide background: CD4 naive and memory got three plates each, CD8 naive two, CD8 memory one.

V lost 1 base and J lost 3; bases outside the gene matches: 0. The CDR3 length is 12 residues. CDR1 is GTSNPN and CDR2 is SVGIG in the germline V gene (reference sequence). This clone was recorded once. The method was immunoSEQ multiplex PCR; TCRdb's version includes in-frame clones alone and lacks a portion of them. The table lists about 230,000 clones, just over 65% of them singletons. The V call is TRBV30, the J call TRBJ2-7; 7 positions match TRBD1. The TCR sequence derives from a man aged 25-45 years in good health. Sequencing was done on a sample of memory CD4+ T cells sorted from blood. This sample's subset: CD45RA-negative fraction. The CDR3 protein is CAWSGQGYEQYF. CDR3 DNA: TGTGCCTGGAGTGGACAGGGCTACGAGCAGTACTTC.